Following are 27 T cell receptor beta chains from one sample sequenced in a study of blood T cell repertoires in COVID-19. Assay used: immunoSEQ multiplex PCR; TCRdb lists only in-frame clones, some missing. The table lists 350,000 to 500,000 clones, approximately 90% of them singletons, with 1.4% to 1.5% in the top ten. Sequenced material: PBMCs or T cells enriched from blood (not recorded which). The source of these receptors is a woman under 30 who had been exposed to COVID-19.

The CDR3 here is CASSQAGYGNSPLHF. The DNA of the CDR3 is TGTGCCAGCAGCCAAGCAGGGTATGGTAATTCACCCCTCCACTTT. The chain joins TRBV3-1 (or the pseudogene TRBV3-2) to TRBJ1-6; the D gene is possibly TRBD1 (5 bases). Trimming stripped 1 base from V and 6 bases from J, with 10 bases between. Germline CDR1 LGHDT, CDR2 YNNKEL (reference sequence). This CDR3 region has 15 residues.

CDR3: CAISEFTGALSTDTQYF. In DNA, the CDR3 is TGTGCCATCAGTGAGTTTACAGGGGCCTTAAGCACAGATACGCAGTATTTT. The chain is built from TRBV10-3 and TRBJ2-3, with TRBD1 matching 7 bases. In germline, CDR1 is ENHRY, CDR2 SYGVKD. V was clipped by 1 base and J by 0 bases; unmatched bases: 7. The CDR3 is 17 amino acids.

The CDR3 nucleotides read TGTGCCAGCAGCGGAAGGGGACTAGCGGTGGGGGAGACCCAGTACTTC. This gives the protein CASSGRGLAVGETQYF. The chain couples TRBV11-2 to TRBJ2-5; TRBD2 aligns across 11 bases. This CDR3 spans 16 amino acids. Germline V gives CDR1 SGHAT, CDR2 FQNNGV. V lost 5 bases and J lost 5; bases outside the gene matches: 10.

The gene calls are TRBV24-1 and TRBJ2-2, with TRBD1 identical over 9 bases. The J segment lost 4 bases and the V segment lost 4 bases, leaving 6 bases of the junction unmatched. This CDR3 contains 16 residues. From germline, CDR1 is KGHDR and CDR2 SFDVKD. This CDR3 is CATSEPGQGSTGELFF. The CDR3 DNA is TGTGCCACCAGTGAGCCGGGACAGGGAAGCACCGGGGAGCTGTTTTTT.

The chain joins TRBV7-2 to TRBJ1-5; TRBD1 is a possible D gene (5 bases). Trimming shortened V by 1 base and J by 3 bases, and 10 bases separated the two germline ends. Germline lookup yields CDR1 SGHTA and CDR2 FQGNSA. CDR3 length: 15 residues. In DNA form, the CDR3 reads TGTGCCAGCAGCTTAGATTCAGGGAACAATCAGCCCCAGCATTTT. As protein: CASSLDSGNNQPQHF.

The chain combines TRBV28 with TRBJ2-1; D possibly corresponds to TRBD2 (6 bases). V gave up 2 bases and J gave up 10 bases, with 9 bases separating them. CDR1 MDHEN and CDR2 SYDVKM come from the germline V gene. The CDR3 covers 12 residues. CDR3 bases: TGTGCCAGCAGTTTAGATCGGGGGGAGCAGTTCTTC. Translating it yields CASSLDRGEQFF.

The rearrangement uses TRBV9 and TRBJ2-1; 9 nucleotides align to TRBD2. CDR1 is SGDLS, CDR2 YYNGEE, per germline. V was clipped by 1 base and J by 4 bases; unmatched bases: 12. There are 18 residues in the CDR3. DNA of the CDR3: TGTGCCAGCAGCGTATTTGGTAGCGGGAGTACGTCGTACAATGAGCAGTTCTTC. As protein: CASSVFGSGSTSYNEQFF.

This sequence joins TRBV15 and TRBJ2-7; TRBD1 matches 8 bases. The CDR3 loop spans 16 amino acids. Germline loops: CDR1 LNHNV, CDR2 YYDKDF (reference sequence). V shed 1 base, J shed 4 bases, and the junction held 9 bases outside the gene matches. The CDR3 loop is CATSRVLAGGGYEQYF. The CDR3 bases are TGTGCCACCAGCAGAGTTCTCGCAGGGGGCGGGTACGAGCAGTACTTC.

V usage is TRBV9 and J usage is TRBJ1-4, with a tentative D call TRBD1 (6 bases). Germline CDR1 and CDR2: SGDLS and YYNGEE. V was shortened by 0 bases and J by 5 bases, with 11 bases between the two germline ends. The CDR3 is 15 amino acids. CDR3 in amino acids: CASSVATGKNEKLFF. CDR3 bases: TGTGCCAGCAGCGTAGCTACAGGGAAGAATGAAAAACTGTTTTTT. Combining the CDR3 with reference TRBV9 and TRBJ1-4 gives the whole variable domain DSGVTQTPKHLITATGQRVTLRCSPRSGDLSVYWYQQSLDQGLQFLIQYYNGEERAKGNILERFSAQQFPDLHSELNLSSLELGDSALYFCASSVATGKNEKLFFGSGTQLSVL.

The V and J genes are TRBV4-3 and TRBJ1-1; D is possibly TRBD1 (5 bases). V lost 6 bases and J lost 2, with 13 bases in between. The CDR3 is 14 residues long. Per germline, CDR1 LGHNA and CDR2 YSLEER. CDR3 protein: CASRPGLVNTEAFF. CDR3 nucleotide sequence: TGCGCCAGCAGGCCGGGACTTGTCAACACTGAAGCTTTCTTT.

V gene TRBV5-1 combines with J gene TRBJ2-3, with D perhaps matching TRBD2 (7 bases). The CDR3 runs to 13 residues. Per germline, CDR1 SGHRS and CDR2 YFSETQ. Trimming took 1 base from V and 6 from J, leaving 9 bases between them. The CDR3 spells CASSLRGADTQYF. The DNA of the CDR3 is TGCGCCAGCAGCTTGCGGGGGGCCGATACGCAGTATTTT.

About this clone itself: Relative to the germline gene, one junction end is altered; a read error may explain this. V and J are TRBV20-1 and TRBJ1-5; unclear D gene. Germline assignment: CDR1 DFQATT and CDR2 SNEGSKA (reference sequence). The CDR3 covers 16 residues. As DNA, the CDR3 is TGCAGTGCTAGTGGAGGGCAGAGAAGCGGGAATCAGTCCCAGCATTTT. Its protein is CSASGGQRSGNQSQHF.

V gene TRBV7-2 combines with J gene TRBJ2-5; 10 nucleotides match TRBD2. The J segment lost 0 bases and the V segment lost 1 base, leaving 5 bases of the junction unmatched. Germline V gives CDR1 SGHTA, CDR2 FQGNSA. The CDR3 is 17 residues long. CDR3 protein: CASSLVRLAGNQETQYF. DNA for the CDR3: TGTGCCAGCAGCTTAGTTAGACTAGCGGGTAACCAAGAGACCCAGTACTTC.

CDR3 bases: TGTGCCAGCAGTTGGAGCTACGAGCAGTACTTC. It translates to CASSWSYEQYF. The chain carries TRBV28 and TRBJ2-7; D not certain. Germline CDR1 reads MDHEN; CDR2 reads SYDVKM. The CDR3 spans 11 residues. Between the trimmed V and J ends, which lost 4 bases and 3 bases, there was a span of 4 bases.

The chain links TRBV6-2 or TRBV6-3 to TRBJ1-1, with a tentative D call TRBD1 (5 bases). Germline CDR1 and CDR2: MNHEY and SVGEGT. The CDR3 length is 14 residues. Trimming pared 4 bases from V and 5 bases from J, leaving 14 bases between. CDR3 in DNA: TGTGCCAGCAGTTCTGGACATCTGAGGACTGAAGCTTTCTTT. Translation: CASSSGHLRTEAFF.

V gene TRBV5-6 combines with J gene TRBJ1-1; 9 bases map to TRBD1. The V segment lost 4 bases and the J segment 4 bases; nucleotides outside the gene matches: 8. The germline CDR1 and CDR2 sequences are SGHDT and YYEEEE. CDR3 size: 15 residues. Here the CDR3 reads CASSLLRDRATEAFF. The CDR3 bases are TGTGCCAGCAGCCTCCTCCGGGACAGGGCCACTGAAGCTTTCTTT.

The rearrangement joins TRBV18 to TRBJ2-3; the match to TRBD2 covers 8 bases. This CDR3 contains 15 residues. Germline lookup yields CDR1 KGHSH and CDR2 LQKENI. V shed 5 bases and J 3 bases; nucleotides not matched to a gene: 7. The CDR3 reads CASSLSRGGTDTQYF. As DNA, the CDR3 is TGTGCCAGCTCATTATCACGGGGGGGAACAGATACGCAGTATTTT.

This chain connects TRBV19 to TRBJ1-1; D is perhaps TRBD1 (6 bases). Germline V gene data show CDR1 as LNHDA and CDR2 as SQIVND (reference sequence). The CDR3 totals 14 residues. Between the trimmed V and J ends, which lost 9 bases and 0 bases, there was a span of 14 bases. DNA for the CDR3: TGTGCCAGCAGAACAGGGACCATGAACACTGAAGCTTTCTTT. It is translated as CASRTGTMNTEAFF.

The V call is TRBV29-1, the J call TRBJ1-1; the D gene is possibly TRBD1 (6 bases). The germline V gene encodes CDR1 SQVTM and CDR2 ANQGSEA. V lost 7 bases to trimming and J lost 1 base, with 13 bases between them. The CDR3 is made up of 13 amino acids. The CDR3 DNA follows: TGCAGCGCGTACAGGGAGCAGAACACTGAAGCTTTCTTT. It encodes CSAYREQNTEAFF.

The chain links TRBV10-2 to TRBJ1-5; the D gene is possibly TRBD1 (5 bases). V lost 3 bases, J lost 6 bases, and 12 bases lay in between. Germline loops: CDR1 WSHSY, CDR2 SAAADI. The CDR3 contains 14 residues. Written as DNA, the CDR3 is TGCGCCAGCAGTGACAGGGCTATGGGTCAGCCCCAGCATTTT. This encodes CASSDRAMGQPQHF.

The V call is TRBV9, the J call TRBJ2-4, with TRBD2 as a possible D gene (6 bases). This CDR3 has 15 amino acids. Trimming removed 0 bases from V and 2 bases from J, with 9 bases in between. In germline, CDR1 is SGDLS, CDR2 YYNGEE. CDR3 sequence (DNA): TGTGCCAGCAGCGTAGGGGGGGAGACCAAAAACATTCAGTACTTC. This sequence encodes CASSVGGETKNIQYF.

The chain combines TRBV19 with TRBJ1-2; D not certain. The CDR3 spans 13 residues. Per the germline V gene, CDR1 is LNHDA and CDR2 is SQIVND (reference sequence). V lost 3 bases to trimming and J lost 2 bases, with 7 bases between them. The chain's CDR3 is CASSIPRNYGYTF. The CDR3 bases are TGTGCCAGTAGTATTCCCAGGAACTATGGCTACACCTTC.

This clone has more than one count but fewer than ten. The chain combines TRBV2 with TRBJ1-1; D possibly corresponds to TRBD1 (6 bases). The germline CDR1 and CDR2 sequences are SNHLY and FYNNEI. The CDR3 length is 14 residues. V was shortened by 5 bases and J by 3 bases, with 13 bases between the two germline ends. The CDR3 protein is CASSTQGLDTEAFF. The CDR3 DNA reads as TGTGCCAGCAGTACACAGGGTTTGGACACTGAAGCTTTCTTT. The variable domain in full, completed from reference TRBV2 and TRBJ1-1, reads EPEVTQTPSHQVTQMGQEVILRCVPISNHLYFYWYRQILGQKVEFLVSFYNNEISEKSEIFDDQFSVERPDGSNFTLKIRSTKLEDSAMYFCASSTQGLDTEAFFGQGTRLTVV.

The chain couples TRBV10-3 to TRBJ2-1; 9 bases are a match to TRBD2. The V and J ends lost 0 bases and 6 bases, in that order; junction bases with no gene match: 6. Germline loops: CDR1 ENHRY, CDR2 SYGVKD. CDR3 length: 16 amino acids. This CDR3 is CAISESGTSWLNEQFF. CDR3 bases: TGTGCCATCAGTGAGTCCGGGACTAGCTGGCTCAATGAGCAGTTCTTC.

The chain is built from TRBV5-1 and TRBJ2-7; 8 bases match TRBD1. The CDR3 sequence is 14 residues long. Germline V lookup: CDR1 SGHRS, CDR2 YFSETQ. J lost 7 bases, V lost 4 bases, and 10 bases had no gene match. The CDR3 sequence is CASSDGQGSREQYF. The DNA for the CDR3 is TGCGCCAGCAGCGACGGACAGGGATCCCGGGAGCAGTACTTC.

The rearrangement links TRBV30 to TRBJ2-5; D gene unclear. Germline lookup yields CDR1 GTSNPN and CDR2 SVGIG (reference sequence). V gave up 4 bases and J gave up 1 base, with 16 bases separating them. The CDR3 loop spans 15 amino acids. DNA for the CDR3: TGTGCCTGGACCAACCAGAGAGACTCCCAAGAGACCCAGTACTTC. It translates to CAWTNQRDSQETQYF. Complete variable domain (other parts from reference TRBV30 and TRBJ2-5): SQTIHQWPATLVQPVGSPLSLECTVEGTSNPNLYWYRQAAGRGLQLLFYSVGIGQISSEVPQNLSASRPQDRQFILSSKKLLLSDSGFYLCAWTNQRDSQETQYFGPGTRLLVL.

The CDR3 sequence: CAAEGGAYSNQPQHF. CDR3 coding DNA: TGTGCCGCAGAGGGGGGGGCTTATAGCAATCAGCCCCAGCATTTT. The rearrangement links TRBV30 to TRBJ1-5, with TRBD1 as a possible D gene (6 bases). The CDR3 totals 15 residues. V lost 8 bases to trimming and J lost 0 bases, with 17 bases between them. Germline V gene lookup returns CDR1 GTSNPN and CDR2 SVGIG (reference sequence).